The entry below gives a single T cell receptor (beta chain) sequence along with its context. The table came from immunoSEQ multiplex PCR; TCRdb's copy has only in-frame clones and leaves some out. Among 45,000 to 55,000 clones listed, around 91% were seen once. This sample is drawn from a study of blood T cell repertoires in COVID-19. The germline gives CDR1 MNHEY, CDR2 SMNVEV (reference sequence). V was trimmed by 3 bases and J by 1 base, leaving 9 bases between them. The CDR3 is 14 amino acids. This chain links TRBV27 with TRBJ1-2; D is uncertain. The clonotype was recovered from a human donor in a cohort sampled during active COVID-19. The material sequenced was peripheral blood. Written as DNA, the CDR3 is TGTGCCAGCAGTTTCCTTTCCGGTAACTATGGCTACACCTTC. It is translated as CASSFLSGNYGYTF.